This T cell receptor (beta chain) derives from a study of tumor-infiltrating lymphocytes in primary liver carcinoma. The CDR3 totals 16 residues. CDR1 is SGHRS and CDR2 is YFSETQ in the germline V gene. The germline V and J ends were trimmed by 2 bases and 5 bases, with 17 bases remaining between them. From 20-30 mg of unsorted bulk tissue, DNA and RNA were co-extracted together. Every single tumor sample held over 75% viable tumor cells. A constant-region primer primed TCR beta cDNA synthesis from 450 to 550 ng of total RNA. Library construction for TCR beta comprised three nested multiplex PCR rounds performed with slightly modified ARM-PCR. Forward primers for TRBV1-TRBV30 and a C-beta reverse primer served the first two PCR rounds, at roughly 10 cycles each. TCRdb re-called the multiplex PCR reads with MiXCR, one entry per CDR3 protein. The repertoire holds about 100,000 distinct CDR3 sequences, with around 71% as singletons.

The sequenced sample consisted of liver tumor tissue from sampling region 2. Subset here: tumor region T2, inferior pole. V and J are TRBV5-1 and TRBJ2-1; D ambiguous. The receptor's source is a woman aged 60-75 years with primary liver carcinoma and hepatitis B virus infection. CDR3 loop: CASSLSPQSTNNEQFF. CDR3 coding DNA: TGCGCCAGCAGCTTATCACCCCAATCTACGAACAATGAGCAGTTCTTC.